The 27 T cell receptor beta chains listed next were all sequenced from one sample in a study of T cell repertoires in cytomegalovirus infection (dated by TCRdb to the late 2010s). These TCRs are of unknown antigen specificity. This specimen's treatment or condition label, interpreted: in vitro stimulation with specific CMV peptide epitopes to enrich CMV-specific T cells. Sequencer: Illumina HiSeq 1500. In TCRdb, the public reads were trimmed at Q25 with fastp and aligned with MiXCR, with productive beta chains retained. Each CDR3 protein gets just one entry, which takes the most common genes and DNA from the rows behind it. The sample table contains roughly 860,000 distinct CDR3 sequences; only one count was recorded for less than 35% of them. Roughly an eighth of the sample is held by the ten biggest clonotypes. The sequences come from cultured CD8+ T cells from PBMCs, collected from culture after CMV antigen stimulation. The receptors stem from a human donor in good health (CMV status not recorded). Some clones in this sample may be carry-over from other donors' samples.

This clonotype occurred many times. V gene TRBV7-2 combines with J gene TRBJ2-7; D not certain. V was shortened by 6 bases and J by 5 bases, with 8 bases between the two germline ends. CDR1 is SGHTA and CDR2 is FQGNSA in the germline V gene. This CDR3 contains 11 residues. The CDR3 spells CASRENNEQYF. DNA of the CDR3: TGTGCCAGCAGGGAAAACAACGAGCAGTACTTC. The entire variable domain, with the rest obtained from reference TRBV7-2 and TRBJ2-7, is as follows: GAGVSQSPSNKVTEKGKDVELRCDPISGHTALYWYRQSLGQGLEFLIYFQGNSAPDKSGLPSDRFSAERTGGSVSTLTIQRTQQEDSAVYLCASRENNEQYFGPGTRLTVT.

This clonotype was recorded at least ten times. V gene TRBV7-2 combines with J gene TRBJ2-7; D could derive from TRBD1 or TRBD2 (5 bases each). CDR3 length: 15 residues. The ends were cut back, 5 bases at V and 4 bases at J, with 18 bases in the middle. The germline V gene encodes CDR1 SGHTA and CDR2 FQGNSA. In DNA form, the CDR3 reads TGTGCCAGCAGCCTAGAGGGGAGAGGGTCTTACGAGCAGTACGTC. Translated: CASSLEGRGSYEQYV.

In regard to this clonotype: Since a much larger clone is just one base distant, this may be a read error. The chain links TRBV7-2 to TRBJ2-6; D is ambiguous. This CDR3 comprises 15 residues. Looked up from germline, CDR1 is SGHTA and CDR2 is FQGNSA. The CDR3 coding sequence is TGTGCCAGCTTGATTTCCACCTCTTGGGCCAACGTCCTGACTTTC. It translates to CASLISTSWANVLTF.

This clonotype was detected many times. The J gene is TRBJ2-1, the V gene TRBV4-1; a weak D match, TRBD2 (5 bases). Trimming took 0 bases from V and 7 from J, leaving 16 bases between them. The CDR3 sequence is 16 residues long. Germline loops: CDR1 MGHRA, CDR2 YSYEKL. CDR3 DNA: TGCGCCAGCAGCCAAGAACCTAGCCTTACGAGAAATGAGCAGTTCTTC. Its protein is CASSQEPSLTRNEQFF.

As regards this clonotype: This may come from a read error, since a much larger clone is one base off. The V and J genes are TRBV7-2 and TRBJ2-7; tentatively, D is TRBD1 or TRBD2 (6 bases each). Germline V gene data show CDR1 as SGHTA and CDR2 as FQGNSA. Trimming took off 4 bases at V and 4 bases at J, with 20 bases between the two ends. This CDR3 is 16 amino acids long. The CDR3 DNA reads as TGTACCAGCAGCTCCTCACCGGGGGCAAGTAGGTACGAGCAGTACGTC. This translates into CTSSSSPGASRYEQYV.

This clonotype was seen at least ten times. The V and J genes are TRBV7-2 and TRBJ2-1; D possibly matches TRBD1 or TRBD2 (5 bases each). There are 13 residues in the CDR3. CDR1 is SGHTA, CDR2 FQGNSA, per germline. Trimming removed 5 bases from V and 5 bases from J, with 10 bases in between. DNA of the CDR3: TGTGCCAGCAGCCCGCCGGGGCACAATGAGCAGTTCTTC. Protein sequence: CASSPPGHNEQFF.

The chain carries TRBV20-1 and TRBJ1-1; tentative D call: TRBD1 (6 bases). V was clipped by 0 bases and J by 7 bases, with 21 bases between them. The CDR3 has 16 amino acids. Germline V CDR1 and CDR2: DFQATT, SNEGSKA (reference sequence). The CDR3 spells CSARDLNGTRVFEAFF. DNA of the CDR3: TGCAGTGCTAGAGATCTTAATGGGACAAGGGTTTTTGAAGCTTTCTTT.

The chain uses TRBV7-9 and TRBJ2-6, with no clear D. Germline CDR1 SEHNR, CDR2 FQNEAQ (reference sequence). V lost 4 bases and J lost 4, with 11 bases in between. The length of the CDR3 is 15 residues. In DNA form, the CDR3 reads TGTGCCAGCAGCTCGGTCGGTAACGGGGCCAACGTCCTGACTTTC. Protein product: CASSSVGNGANVLTF.

On this clonotype itself: The junction and the germline gene differ at one end; a read error may be behind it. This chain links TRBV27 with TRBJ1-1; D may be TRBD1 (6 bases). This CDR3 has 15 residues. Germline values: CDR1 MNHEY, CDR2 SMNVEV (reference sequence). The CDR3 bases are TGTGCCATCAGTTTATTTCGGGGGGCGGACACTGAAGCTTTCTTT. Translating it yields CAISLFRGADTEAFF.

This clonotype was detected ten times or more. The chain uses TRBV7-2 and TRBJ2-1; D is perhaps TRBD1 (5 bases). The V and J ends lost 5 bases and 5 bases respectively, with 7 bases between them. There are 12 residues in the CDR3. CDR1 and CDR2 (germline): SGHTA, FQGNSA. CDR3 DNA: TGTGCCAGCAGCCCGGACAACAATGAGCAGTTCTTC. Encoded protein: CASSPDNNEQFF.

V usage is TRBV29-1 and J usage is TRBJ2-7; 8 bases line up with TRBD1. J was trimmed by 3 bases and V by 4 bases; bases with no gene match: 14. The germline gives CDR1 SQVTM, CDR2 ANQGSEA. This CDR3 has 16 amino acids. The CDR3 coding sequence is TGCAGCGTTGTTCGAGGGTCAGGGGGCCTGATCTACGAGCAGTACTTC. Protein product: CSVVRGSGGLIYEQYF.

The V and J genes are TRBV4-3 and TRBJ2-1; D perhaps matches TRBD1 (6 bases). CDR1 and CDR2 (germline): LGHNA, YSLEER. The CDR3 spans 15 residues. V was shortened by 7 bases and J by 9 bases, with 22 bases between the two germline ends. CDR3 DNA: TGCGCCAGCACCCATGGACAGATGGGGATTGGTGAGCAGTTCTTC. Protein product: CASTHGQMGIGEQFF.

This clonotype was found many times. The V call is TRBV7-2, the J call TRBJ2-7; D unclear. The V end lost 3 bases, the J end lost 0 bases, and 3 bases lay between the germline ends. The CDR3 sequence is 12 residues long. Germline CDR1 is SGHTA and CDR2 is FQGNSA. Written as DNA, the CDR3 is TGTGCCAGCAGCTTCAGCTCCTACGAGCAGTACTTC. Its translation is CASSFSSYEQYF. The full variable domain, with the rest looked up from reference TRBV7-2 and TRBJ2-7, is GAGVSQSPSNKVTEKGKDVELRCDPISGHTALYWYRQSLGQGLEFLIYFQGNSAPDKSGLPSDRFSAERTGGSVSTLTIQRTQQEDSAVYLCASSFSSYEQYFGPGTRLTVT.

This chain uses TRBV12-3 or TRBV12-4 with TRBJ2-1; D perhaps matches TRBD1 (6 bases). This CDR3 contains 15 residues. Between the trimmed V and J ends, which lost 6 bases and 8 bases, there was a span of 20 bases. The CDR3 loop is CASSLAGDLDYEQFF. The CDR3 coding sequence is TGTGCCAGCAGCCTGGCAGGGGATCTGGACTATGAGCAGTTCTTC.

This chain links TRBV7-9 with TRBJ2-7, with D tentatively TRBD1 (6 bases). Per germline, CDR1 SEHNR and CDR2 FQNEAQ (reference sequence). V lost 4 bases, J lost 4 bases, and 17 bases lay in between. There are 15 residues in the CDR3. The CDR3: CASSSGGQWDYEQYV. The CDR3, as DNA: TGTGCCAGCAGCTCCGGCGGACAGTGGGATTACGAGCAGTACGTC.

The chain carries TRBV7-8 and TRBJ2-7; D is unresolved. V was clipped by 4 bases and J by 7 bases, with 11 bases between them. Germline loops: CDR1 SGHVS, CDR2 FQNEAQ. The CDR3 is 12 amino acids. DNA for the CDR3: TGTGCCAGCAGCTCGACCTCTTGGGAGCAGTACGTC. It codes for CASSSTSWEQYV.

The V and J genes are TRBV7-8 and TRBJ2-4; D is possibly TRBD1 or TRBD2 (6 bases each). V shed 5 bases and J shed 7 bases, with 21 bases lying between them. The CDR3 has 16 amino acids. CDR1 and CDR2 (germline): SGHVS, FQNEAQ. Here the CDR3 DNA reads TGTGCCAGCAGCCCATGGGCGGGGCAGGGGTCGAACATTCAGTACTTC. Translation gives CASSPWAGQGSNIQYF.

This clonotype was seen many times. The rearrangement uses TRBV4-3 and TRBJ2-1; the match to TRBD2 covers 11 bases. This CDR3 has 16 amino acids. V trimming: 0 bases; J trimming: 3 bases; junction bases outside the gene matches: 1. Germline values: CDR1 LGHNA, CDR2 YSLEER. The CDR3 sequence: CASSQDLAGGYNEQFF. As DNA, the CDR3 is TGCGCCAGCAGCCAAGATCTAGCGGGGGGCTACAATGAGCAGTTCTTC.

This clonotype was picked up a small number of times. J is TRBJ2-7 and V is TRBV27, with 11 bases fitting TRBD2. J was trimmed by 6 bases and V by 5 bases; bases with no gene match: 12. This CDR3 spans 16 amino acids. CDR1 and CDR2 (germline): MNHEY, SMNVEV (reference sequence). CDR3 coding DNA: TGTGCCAGCAGTCCCTCTAGCGGGGGGCTCCTTCTCGAGCAGTACGTC. Encoded protein: CASSPSSGGLLLEQYV.

This clonotype occurred many times. The chain carries TRBV6-5 and TRBJ2-3; no clear D gene. V shed 9 bases and J shed 3 bases, with 10 bases lying between them. The CDR3 runs 12 residues. Germline values: CDR1 MNHEY, CDR2 SVGAGI. The CDR3 is CASAGPTDTQYF. The DNA for the CDR3 is TGTGCCAGTGCTGGCCCTACAGATACGCAGTATTTT.

The chain carries TRBV12-5 and TRBJ1-2; D unclear. Deletions cut 0 bases from V and 7 bases from J, with 12 bases between. CDR1 is LGHNT, CDR2 FRNRAP, per germline. The CDR3 sequence is 14 residues long. The CDR3 region is CASGLVLERAGYTF. The CDR3 DNA is TGTGCTAGTGGTTTGGTACTTGAGAGGGCTGGCTACACCTTC.

The chain carries TRBV28 and TRBJ2-7, with D possibly TRBD2 on 6 matching bases. The CDR3 totals 13 residues. V shed 5 bases and J shed 4 bases, with 12 bases lying between them. From germline, CDR1 is MDHEN and CDR2 SYDVKM. CDR3 in amino acids: CASSGGWEYEQYV. CDR3 coding DNA: TGTGCCAGCAGTGGAGGGTGGGAATACGAGCAGTACGTC.

The V and J genes are TRBV12-3 or TRBV12-4 and TRBJ1-4; TRBD1 is a possible D gene (5 bases). The V gene lost 5 bases and the J gene lost 0 bases, with 13 bases spanning the gap. The CDR3 length is 16 residues. The CDR3 bases are TGTGCCAGCAGTCCGGGACTGTTTGCAACTAATGAAAAACTGTTTTTT. This encodes CASSPGLFATNEKLFF.

V and J are TRBV12-5 and TRBJ1-2, with TRBD1 matching over 8 bases. CDR1 is LGHNT and CDR2 is FRNRAP in the germline V gene. J gave up 7 bases and V 4 bases, and 5 bases lay outside the gene matches. There are 13 residues in the CDR3. CDR3 sequence reads: CASGSPDRGGYTF. The CDR3, as DNA: TGTGCTAGTGGTTCTCCCGACAGGGGTGGCTACACCTTC.

This clonotype was detected only a few times. This chain uses TRBV20-1 with TRBJ2-2, with D maybe TRBD2 (7 bases). V gave up 3 bases and J gave up 1 base, with 12 bases separating them. Germline lookup yields CDR1 DFQATT and CDR2 SNEGSKA (reference sequence). The CDR3 consists of 15 residues. The CDR3 sequence is CSARERGGNTGELFF. As DNA, the CDR3 is TGCAGTGCTAGGGAAAGGGGGGGGAACACCGGGGAGCTGTTTTTT.

Ten or more counts support this clonotype. The chain employs TRBV7-6 and TRBJ2-5; 12 positions agree with TRBD2. Trimming at V came to 5 bases and at J to 4 bases, leaving 5 bases not matched to a gene. Germline assignment: CDR1 SGHVS and CDR2 FNYEAQ. This CDR3 has 15 amino acids. The CDR3 here is CASSLGLAGPETQYF. Written as DNA, the CDR3 is TGTGCCAGCAGCCTAGGACTAGCGGGGCCAGAGACCCAGTACTTC.

This clonotype was seen many times. The chain recombines TRBV7-6 with TRBJ2-5; 9 nucleotides match TRBD2. Losses at the gene ends were 5 bases for V and 5 bases for J; bases not matched to a gene: 12. Germline assignment: CDR1 SGHVS and CDR2 FNYEAQ. This CDR3 has 16 amino acids. This CDR3 is CASSTLPGLATETQYF. CDR3 nucleotides: TGTGCCAGCAGCACACTCCCGGGACTAGCTACGGAGACCCAGTACTTC.